A single sample is the source of the 32 T cell receptor beta chains below, sequenced in a study of cytomegalovirus exposure and HLA in healthy donors. TCRdb's copy holds only in-frame clones and misses some; the assay was immunoSEQ multiplex PCR. This sample carries 150,000 to 200,000 clones, about 90% of them seen once, and the ten largest clones take approximately 2.9%. Sequences were obtained from PBMCs. The receptors were gathered from a young woman in good health and CMV-seropositive.

The chain joins TRBV27 to TRBJ2-3; D may be TRBD1 (6 bases). The germline gives CDR1 MNHEY, CDR2 SMNVEV (reference sequence). The V end was cut by 6 bases, the J end by 1 base, with 14 bases between. CDR3 size: 15 residues. The CDR3: CASRRTDARTDTQYF. CDR3 sequence (DNA): TGTGCCAGCAGGAGGACAGATGCCCGCACAGATACGCAGTATTTT.

This clone was recorded only once. The J gene is TRBJ2-5, the V gene TRBV7-6; 10 positions agree with TRBD2. The V gene end was trimmed by 5 bases and the J gene end by 3 bases; junction bases not matched to a gene: 9. CDR1 and CDR2 (germline): SGHVS, FNYEAQ. The CDR3 covers 16 residues. The CDR3 loop is CASSPDLAGVEETQYF. In nucleotides, the CDR3 is TGTGCCAGCAGCCCCGATCTAGCGGGAGTGGAAGAGACCCAGTACTTC.

The chain joins TRBV9 to TRBJ2-3, with D perhaps matching TRBD2 (6 bases). The germline V and J ends were trimmed by 0 bases and 6 bases, with 8 bases remaining between them. Germline V gene data show CDR1 as SGDLS and CDR2 as YYNGEE. This CDR3 region has 13 residues. The CDR3 DNA reads TGTGCCAGCAGCGTAGGGAGGGCCGATACGCAGTATTTT. It specifies CASSVGRADTQYF. Full variable domain (rest looked up from reference TRBV9 and TRBJ2-3): DSGVTQTPKHLITATGQRVTLRCSPRSGDLSVYWYQQSLDQGLQFLIQYYNGEERAKGNILERFSAQQFPDLHSELNLSSLELGDSALYFCASSVGRADTQYFGPGTRLTVL.

The rearrangement uses TRBV4-1 and TRBJ1-2, with 10 bases that match TRBD1. J lost 6 bases, V lost 3 bases, and 4 bases had no gene match. The CDR3 is 14 amino acids. The germline V gene has CDR1 MGHRA and CDR2 YSYEKL. CDR3 DNA sequence: TGCGCCAGCAGCCAGCAAGACAGGGGGCATGGCTACACCTTC. It yields the protein CASSQQDRGHGYTF.

The chain joins TRBV7-2 to TRBJ2-1; 10 positions agree with TRBD2. This CDR3 region has 18 residues. Looked up from germline, CDR1 is SGHTA and CDR2 is FQGNSA. After removal of 2 bases from V and 7 bases from J, the junction contained 14 bases not matched to a gene. CDR3 in DNA: TGTGCCAGCAGCTTATTCTTCCCCGGAGCGGGAGGGGGGAATGAGCAGTTCTTC. Translating it yields CASSLFFPGAGGGNEQFF.

The chain carries TRBV5-1 and TRBJ2-3; D is uncertain. V lost 4 bases and J 5 bases, leaving 17 bases between the germline ends. The germline CDR1 and CDR2 sequences are SGHRS and YFSETQ. The CDR3 is 15 amino acids. CDR3 in amino acids: CASSQKETLVDTQYF. CDR3 sequence (DNA): TGCGCCAGCAGCCAGAAGGAGACCCTAGTAGATACGCAGTATTTT.

This chain connects TRBV5-4 to TRBJ1-2; 8 bases are a match to TRBD1. V dropped 0 bases and J dropped 2; count of bases not matched to a gene: 6. The CDR3 consists of 16 residues. The germline V gene encodes CDR1 SGHNT and CDR2 YYREEE (reference sequence). CDR3 protein: CASSLGTGSRNYGYTF. As DNA, the CDR3 is TGTGCCAGCAGCTTGGGGACAGGGTCCCGAAACTATGGCTACACCTTC.

This clone was seen only a few times. The chain has TRBV7-6 and TRBJ2-3; D is unclear. V dropped 5 bases and J dropped 0 bases, with 9 bases sitting between them. CDR1 SGHVS and CDR2 FNYEAQ come from the germline V gene. The CDR3 is 14 residues long. The CDR3 bases are TGTGCCAGCAGCCAATCCCAAAGCACAGATACGCAGTATTTT. It translates to CASSQSQSTDTQYF.

J is TRBJ2-2 and V is TRBV30; D is perhaps TRBD2 (6 bases). Germline values: CDR1 GTSNPN, CDR2 SVGIG (reference sequence). The CDR3 has 14 residues. V lost 5 bases and J 0 bases, leaving 10 bases between the germline ends. CDR3 nucleotides: TGTGCCTGGGATCCGGGGGCGAACACCGGGGAGCTGTTTTTT. Translating gives CAWDPGANTGELFF.

Turning to this clone: The sample holds other DNA sequences that translate to the same CDR3. The V gene is TRBV2, the J gene TRBJ2-7; 8 nucleotides agree with TRBD1. The CDR3 totals 13 residues. The ends lost 4 bases at V and 6 bases at J; junction bases unmatched: 5. Germline values: CDR1 SNHLY, CDR2 FYNNEI. CDR3 in DNA: TGTGCCAGCAGTGTCCAGGGGGCGGGCGAGCAGTACTTC. Its protein product is CASSVQGAGEQYF.

V and J are TRBV27 and TRBJ2-7; no firm D call. Trimming pared 6 bases from V and 7 bases from J, leaving 19 bases between. CDR1 is MNHEY and CDR2 is SMNVEV in the germline V gene (reference sequence). This CDR3 comprises 14 residues. The CDR3 DNA is TGTGCCAGCAGCTCCCTATTTAATCTCGGGGAGCAGTACTTC. Protein sequence: CASSSLFNLGEQYF.

The J gene is TRBJ1-1, the V gene TRBV2; D possibly corresponds to TRBD1 (6 bases). This CDR3 comprises 15 residues. V lost 9 bases to trimming and J lost 1 base, with 18 bases between them. Germline V gene data show CDR1 as SNHLY and CDR2 as FYNNEI. This chain's CDR3 is CASAGGRAGNTEAFF. CDR3 nucleotides: TGTGCCAGTGCTGGGGGCAGGGCGGGGAACACTGAAGCTTTCTTT.

This chain links TRBV12-5 with TRBJ2-1, with 7 bases identical to TRBD2. Germline values: CDR1 LGHNT, CDR2 FRNRAP. This CDR3 has 15 amino acids. Trimming took 7 bases from V and 8 from J; bases not matched to a gene: 14. The DNA of the CDR3 is TGTGCTAGTGCCCTCACTACGGGGGGTAGCGATGAGCAGTTCTTC. It encodes CASALTTGGSDEQFF.

The genes are TRBV15 and TRBJ2-6; 11 nucleotides agree with TRBD2. Trimming took 4 bases from V and 1 from J; bases not matched to a gene: 9. The length of the CDR3 is 19 residues. Per the germline V gene, CDR1 is LNHNV and CDR2 is YYDKDF (reference sequence). Here the CDR3 DNA reads TGTGCCACCAGCAAAGACAATAGCGGGAGGGCATCTGGGGCCAACGTCCTGACTTTC. It specifies CATSKDNSGRASGANVLTF.

The CDR3 coding sequence is TGTGCCAGCAGTTTATGGGGAGGCAGCAGGAGAGAGACCCAGTACTTC. Protein sequence: CASSLWGGSRRETQYF. The rearrangement joins TRBV28 to TRBJ2-5, with a weak D call TRBD2 (6 bases). V lost 0 bases and J lost 4, with 15 bases in between. The germline gives CDR1 MDHEN, CDR2 SYDVKM. The CDR3 length is 16 residues.

The J gene is TRBJ2-7, the V gene TRBV10-3, with 9 bases lining up with TRBD1. The CDR3 sequence is 15 residues long. Germline CDR1 is ENHRY and CDR2 is SYGVKD. J lost 3 bases, V lost 3 bases, and 6 bases had no gene match. The CDR3 DNA reads as TGTGCCATCAGTGAAAGGACAGGGGATCTCTACGAGCAGTACTTC. Protein sequence: CAISERTGDLYEQYF.

The chain uses TRBV2 and TRBJ2-7; 9 nucleotides align to TRBD1. V lost 8 bases to trimming and J lost 5 bases; unmatched junction nucleotides: 22. Looked up from germline, CDR1 is SNHLY and CDR2 is FYNNEI. The length of the CDR3 is 18 residues. CDR3 in DNA: TGTGCCAGCCGGGGTCTAGGGAGACCGGGACAGGGCGTCGACGAGCAGTACTTC. Translation: CASRGLGRPGQGVDEQYF.

This clone was counted at least ten times. This chain connects TRBV6-1 to TRBJ1-1; the match to TRBD1 covers 7 bases. V lost 8 bases, J lost 5 bases, and 14 bases stayed unmatched. The CDR3 has 15 amino acids. Germline-derived CDR1 and CDR2 are MNHNS and SASEGT. Here the CDR3 reads CASGVREGATTEAFF. The CDR3 DNA reads as TGTGCCAGCGGGGTCCGAGAGGGGGCGACAACTGAAGCTTTCTTT.

The rearrangement joins TRBV2 to TRBJ2-3, with D perhaps matching TRBD2 (7 bases). This CDR3 comprises 15 residues. CDR1 is SNHLY, CDR2 FYNNEI, per germline. V was clipped by 6 bases and J by 5 bases, with 18 bases between them. The CDR3 nucleotides read TGTGCCAGCAGCGATTATTTGCGGGGGCGAGATACGCAGTATTTT. Its protein is CASSDYLRGRDTQYF. Filled out from reference TRBV2 and TRBJ2-3, the complete variable domain reads EPEVTQTPSHQVTQMGQEVILRCVPISNHLYFYWYRQILGQKVEFLVSFYNNEISEKSEIFDDQFSVERPDGSNFTLKIRSTKLEDSAMYFCASSDYLRGRDTQYFGPGTRLTVL.

This clone came up once. The chain carries TRBV6-5 and TRBJ2-1; TRBD1 matches at 7 bases. Germline lookup yields CDR1 MNHEY and CDR2 SVGAGI. The CDR3 has 13 amino acids. V lost 6 bases to trimming and J lost 7 bases; unmatched junction nucleotides: 6. In DNA form, the CDR3 reads TGTGCCAGCAGGTACAACAGGGGAAATGAGCAGTTCTTC. Translating gives CASRYNRGNEQFF.

The chain couples TRBV7-8 to TRBJ2-5; 7 bases fit TRBD2. The length of the CDR3 is 14 residues. Germline V lookup: CDR1 SGHVS, CDR2 FQNEAQ. V shed 3 bases and J 3 bases; nucleotides not matched to a gene: 4. The CDR3 loop reads CASSLTGGKETQYF. CDR3 DNA: TGTGCCAGCAGCTTGACGGGGGGTAAAGAGACCCAGTACTTC.

The rearrangement joins TRBV4-2 to TRBJ2-5; D possibly corresponds to TRBD1 (6 bases). Germline lookup yields CDR1 LGHNA and CDR2 YNFKEQ. V dropped 4 bases and J dropped 4 bases, with 13 bases sitting between them. The CDR3 sequence is 14 residues long. The CDR3 DNA is TGTGCCAGCAGCCCCGATTCAGGGGCAGAGACCCAGTACTTC. Amino acids: CASSPDSGAETQYF.

This sequence joins TRBV30 and TRBJ1-1; 7 nucleotides agree with TRBD1. The CDR3 runs to 13 residues. With V trimmed by 2 bases and J by 5 bases, 5 bases remained unmatched. Germline CDR1 reads GTSNPN; CDR2 reads SVGIG (reference sequence). The CDR3 loop reads CAWSTGVKTEAFF. The CDR3 DNA sequence: TGTGCCTGGAGTACAGGGGTAAAGACTGAAGCTTTCTTT.

This chain connects TRBV28 to TRBJ2-7, with TRBD1 identical over 9 bases. The length of the CDR3 is 15 residues. V lost 5 bases to trimming and J lost 2 bases; unmatched junction nucleotides: 7. Germline assignment: CDR1 MDHEN and CDR2 SYDVKM. CDR3: CASSETGTGTYEQYF. CDR3 nucleotide sequence: TGTGCCAGCAGTGAAACCGGGACAGGGACCTACGAGCAGTACTTC.

The chain recombines TRBV5-6 with TRBJ2-7; 9 bases match TRBD2. The ends lost 8 bases at V and 0 bases at J; junction bases unmatched: 9. Per germline, CDR1 SGHDT and CDR2 YYEEEE. The CDR3 is 15 amino acids. The chain's CDR3 is CASGLAPRSSYEQYF. DNA for the CDR3: TGTGCCAGTGGACTAGCGCCGAGGAGCTCCTACGAGCAGTACTTC. Full variable domain (remainder filled in from reference TRBV5-6 and TRBJ2-7): DAGVTQSPTHLIKTRGQQVTLRCSPKSGHDTVSWYQQALGQGPQFIFQYYEEEERQRGNFPDRFSGHQFPNYSSELNVNALLLGDSALYLCASGLAPRSSYEQYFGPGTRLTVT.

This chain joins TRBV6-1 and TRBJ2-5; possibly TRBD2 for D (5 bases). The CDR3 is 13 amino acids. V was shortened by 6 bases and J by 2 bases, with 10 bases between the two germline ends. Germline CDR1 MNHNS, CDR2 SASEGT. In DNA form, the CDR3 reads TGTGCCAGCAGCCCCGGGGTTCAAGAGACCCAGTACTTC. It codes for CASSPGVQETQYF.

V gene TRBV5-4 combines with J gene TRBJ2-7; D may be TRBD2 (5 bases). The CDR3 covers 13 residues. Trimming took off 3 bases at V and 5 bases at J, with 12 bases between the two ends. Germline values: CDR1 SGHNT, CDR2 YYREEE (reference sequence). CDR3 sequence (DNA): TGTGCCAGCAGCTCCACGGGGAGAGACGAGCAGTACTTC. This encodes CASSSTGRDEQYF. Full variable domain (remainder filled in from reference TRBV5-4 and TRBJ2-7): ETGVTQSPTHLIKTRGQQVTLRCSSQSGHNTVSWYQQALGQGPQFIFQYYREEENGRGNFPPRFSGLQFPNYSSELNVNALELDDSALYLCASSSTGRDEQYFGPGTRLTVT.

In its sample, this clone was seen a few times. The CDR3, as DNA: TGTGCCAGCAGTGAAGTAACAGCGAACACTGAAGCTTTCTTT. The encoded protein is CASSEVTANTEAFF. The J gene is TRBJ1-1, the V gene TRBV2; D remains unclear. Trimming took 1 base from V and 1 from J, leaving 7 bases between them. The CDR3 extends over 14 amino acids. Germline V gene lookup returns CDR1 SNHLY and CDR2 FYNNEI.

The V call is TRBV7-9, the J call TRBJ2-2; 10 nucleotides match TRBD2. The CDR3 sequence is 15 residues long. CDR1 SEHNR and CDR2 FQNEAQ come from the germline V gene (reference sequence). The ends lost 5 bases at V and 4 bases at J; junction bases unmatched: 4. The CDR3: CASSPGLAATGELFF. CDR3 nucleotides: TGTGCCAGCAGCCCAGGACTAGCGGCCACCGGGGAGCTGTTTTTT. The full variable domain, its missing parts supplied by reference TRBV7-9 and TRBJ2-2, is DTGVSQNPRHKITKRGQNVTFRCDPISEHNRLYWYRQTLGQGPEFLTYFQNEAQLEKSRLLSDRFSAERPKGSFSTLEIQRTEQGDSAMYLCASSPGLAATGELFFGEGSRLTVL.

This chain joins TRBV2 and TRBJ2-7; 8 bases are a match to TRBD2. CDR1 is SNHLY and CDR2 is FYNNEI in the germline V gene. The CDR3 is made up of 14 amino acids. V lost 5 bases and J lost 3; bases outside the gene matches: 6. CDR3 in DNA: TGTGCCAGCAGTATCGGACTAGCCAACTACGAGCAGTACTTC. This sequence encodes CASSIGLANYEQYF.

V usage is TRBV11-2 and J usage is TRBJ2-5, with TRBD2 identical over 7 bases. The V and J ends lost 4 bases and 2 bases, in that order; junction bases with no gene match: 7. Germline loops: CDR1 SGHAT, CDR2 FQNNGV. This CDR3 has 15 amino acids. For the CDR3, the DNA is TGTGCCAGCAGCTACCACGCGGGGGTTCAAGAGACCCAGTACTTC. It translates to CASSYHAGVQETQYF.

The V call is TRBV6-5, the J call TRBJ2-7; D gene ambiguous. This CDR3 has 15 amino acids. The V end was cut by 0 bases, the J end by 3 bases, with 12 bases between. In germline, CDR1 is MNHEY, CDR2 SVGAGI. This chain's CDR3 is CASSYSKATIYEQYF. The CDR3 nucleotides read TGTGCCAGCAGTTACTCGAAAGCAACTATCTACGAGCAGTACTTC.